The clone carrying this T cell receptor beta chain occurred many times. Its target is not known. The data were obtained in a study of regulatory T cells in long-lasting Graves disease. Overall study findings and caveats: Persistent disease showed a preference for TRBV28, TRBJ1-2 and TRBJ2-5. TCR diversity was lower in persistent than newly diagnosed Graves' disease. Persistent patients shared more public clonotypes (roughly 2,800) than new patients (more than 900).

The sample's time point: newly diagnosed GD, antithyroid drugs for less than 3 months. The TCR library was prepared using RNA isolated from PBMCs. The CDR3 has 15 amino acids. The V end was cut by 1 base, the J end by 5 bases, with 10 bases between. Germline assignment: CDR1 SGHRS and CDR2 YFSETQ. Arm-PCR with iRepertoire HTBI primers amplified the CDR3 regions for these TCR beta libraries. TCRdb redid the calling of the multiplex PCR reads with MiXCR, one entry per CDR3 protein. This table holds some 500,000 distinct CDR3 sequences, about 15% found once. The same data also went into a second study, on T cells in Graves' hyperthyroidism and ophthalmopathy.

The chain carries TRBV5-1 and TRBJ1-6; D not resolved. The sequencing here drew on peripheral blood mononuclear cells (PBMCs), taken at new diagnosis, from a patient treated with antithyroid drugs. The TCR comes from a woman aged 35 to 59 with Graves disease. In nucleotides, the CDR3 is TGCGCCAGCAGCTTGTTGACGGGAGATAATTCACCCCTCCACTTT. As protein: CASSLLTGDNSPLHF.